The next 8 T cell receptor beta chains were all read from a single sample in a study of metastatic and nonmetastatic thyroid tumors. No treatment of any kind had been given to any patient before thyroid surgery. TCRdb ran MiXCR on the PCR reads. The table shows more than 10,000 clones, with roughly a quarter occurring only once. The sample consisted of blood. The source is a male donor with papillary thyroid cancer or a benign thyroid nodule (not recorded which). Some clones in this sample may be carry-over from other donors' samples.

CDR3 nucleotide sequence: TGTGCCATCAGTGACCCGACAGGGAACACTGAAGCTTTCTTT. It is translated as CAISDPTGNTEAFF. The V call is TRBV10-3, the J call TRBJ1-1; D possibly corresponds to TRBD1 (6 bases). Trimming removed 3 bases at V and 1 base at J, with 9 bases between. CDR1 and CDR2 from the germline V gene are ENHRY and SYGVKD. The CDR3 has 14 residues.

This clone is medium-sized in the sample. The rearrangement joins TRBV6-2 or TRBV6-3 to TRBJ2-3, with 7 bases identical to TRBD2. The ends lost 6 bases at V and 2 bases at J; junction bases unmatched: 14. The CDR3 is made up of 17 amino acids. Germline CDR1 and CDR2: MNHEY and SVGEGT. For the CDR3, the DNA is TGTGCCAGCAGCCCTATGAGATGGGACTATAACACAGATACGCAGTATTTT. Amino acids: CASSPMRWDYNTDTQYF.

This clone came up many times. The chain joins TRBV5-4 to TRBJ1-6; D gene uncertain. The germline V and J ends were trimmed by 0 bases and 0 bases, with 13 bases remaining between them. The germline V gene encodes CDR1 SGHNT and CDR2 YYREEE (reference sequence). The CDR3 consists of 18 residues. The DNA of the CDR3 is TGTGCCAGCAGCTTGGCCGGACCCCCGAGCTCCTATAATTCACCCCTCCACTTT. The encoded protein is CASSLAGPPSSYNSPLHF.

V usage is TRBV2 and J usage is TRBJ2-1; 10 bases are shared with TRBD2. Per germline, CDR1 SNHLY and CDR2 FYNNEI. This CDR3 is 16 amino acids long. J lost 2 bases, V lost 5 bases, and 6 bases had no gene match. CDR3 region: CASSSTSGSPYNEQFF. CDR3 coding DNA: TGTGCCAGCAGTTCGACTAGCGGGTCCCCCTACAATGAGCAGTTCTTC.

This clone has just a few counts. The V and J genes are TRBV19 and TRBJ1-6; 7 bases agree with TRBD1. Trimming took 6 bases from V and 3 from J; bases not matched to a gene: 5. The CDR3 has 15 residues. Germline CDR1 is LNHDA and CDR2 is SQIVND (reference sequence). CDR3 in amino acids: CASSSTGSYNSPLHF. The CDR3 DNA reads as TGTGCCAGTAGCTCGACAGGGAGCTATAATTCACCCCTCCACTTT.

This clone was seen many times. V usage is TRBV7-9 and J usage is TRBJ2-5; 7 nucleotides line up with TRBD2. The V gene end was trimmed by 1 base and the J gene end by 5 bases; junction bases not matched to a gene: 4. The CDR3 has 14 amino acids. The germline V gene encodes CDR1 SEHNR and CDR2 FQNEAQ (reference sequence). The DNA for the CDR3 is TGTGCCAGCAGCTTAGGGGGGGGGTTCGAGACCCAGTACTTC. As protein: CASSLGGGFETQYF.

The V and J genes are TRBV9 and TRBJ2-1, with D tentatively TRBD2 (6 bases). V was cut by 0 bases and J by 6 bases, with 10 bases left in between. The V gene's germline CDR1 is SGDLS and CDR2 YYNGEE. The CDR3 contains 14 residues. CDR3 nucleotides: TGTGCCAGCAGCGTAGGCCTTAGCGGCAATGAGCAGTTCTTC. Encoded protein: CASSVGLSGNEQFF.

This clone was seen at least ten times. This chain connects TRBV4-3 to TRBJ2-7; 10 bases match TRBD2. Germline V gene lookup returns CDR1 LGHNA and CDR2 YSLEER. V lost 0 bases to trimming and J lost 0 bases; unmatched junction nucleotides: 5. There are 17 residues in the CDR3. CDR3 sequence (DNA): TGCGCCAGCAGCCAAGATCGAACTAGCGGGACCTCCTACGAGCAGTACTTC. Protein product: CASSQDRTSGTSYEQYF.